The clone carrying this T cell receptor (beta chain) has more than one count but fewer than ten. The antigen is unknown. TCRdb reanalysed the reads using MiXCR and keeps one entry per CDR3 protein. The sample contains 63,000 or so distinct CDR3 sequences, 49% of which appear only once. V gave up 6 bases and J gave up 0 bases, with 9 bases separating them. The CDR3 has 13 residues. Germline V gene data show CDR1 as SNHLY and CDR2 as FYNNEI. This sample is part of a study of type 1 regulatory T cells. Whole-study context: T-allo10 is an in vitro-generated, Tr1-enriched CD4 T cell product specific for alloantigen. The study, taken as a whole, reports: Tr1 cells had a more restricted TCR repertoire than non-Tr1 cells.

The V gene is TRBV2, the J gene TRBJ2-7; D unresolved. The TCR was taken from a human donor in good health. Input material: cultured non-Tr1 T cells, either the whole culture or a sorted T cell fraction (not recorded which). The DNA of the CDR3 is TGTGCCAGCAGGCGGACCAGCTCCTACGAGCAGTACTTC. The encoded protein is CASRRTSSYEQYF. The full variable domain, in which reference TRBV2 and TRBJ2-7 provide the parts outside the CDR3, is EPEVTQTPSHQVTQMGQEVILRCVPISNHLYFYWYRQILGQKVEFLVSFYNNEISEKSEIFDDQFSVERPDGSNFTLKIRSTKLEDSAMYFCASRRTSSYEQYFGPGTRLTVT.